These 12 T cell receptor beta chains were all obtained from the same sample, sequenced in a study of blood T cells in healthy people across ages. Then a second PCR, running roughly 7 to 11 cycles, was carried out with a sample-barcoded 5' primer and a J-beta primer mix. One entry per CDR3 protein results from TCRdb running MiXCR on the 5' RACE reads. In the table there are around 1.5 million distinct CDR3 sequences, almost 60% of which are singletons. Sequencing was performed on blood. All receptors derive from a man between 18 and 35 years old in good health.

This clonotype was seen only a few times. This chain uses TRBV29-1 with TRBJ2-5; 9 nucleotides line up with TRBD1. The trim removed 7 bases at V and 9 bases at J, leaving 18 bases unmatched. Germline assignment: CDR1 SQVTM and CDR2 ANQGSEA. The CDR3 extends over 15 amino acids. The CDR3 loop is CSGGPGTGHTKAQYF. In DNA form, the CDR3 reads TGCAGCGGGGGCCCAGGGACAGGGCACACCAAGGCCCAGTACTTC.

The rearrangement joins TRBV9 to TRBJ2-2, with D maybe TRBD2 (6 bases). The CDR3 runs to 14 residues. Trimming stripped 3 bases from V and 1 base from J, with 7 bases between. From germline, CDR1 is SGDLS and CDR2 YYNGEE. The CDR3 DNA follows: TGTGCCAGCAGCGGGGGAGGGAACACCGGGGAGCTGTTTTTT. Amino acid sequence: CASSGGGNTGELFF.

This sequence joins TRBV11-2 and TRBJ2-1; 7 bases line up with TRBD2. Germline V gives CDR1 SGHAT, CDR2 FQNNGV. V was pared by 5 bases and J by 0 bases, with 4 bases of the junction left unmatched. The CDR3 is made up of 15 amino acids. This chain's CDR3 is CASSRASGSYNEQFF. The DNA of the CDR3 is TGTGCCAGCAGCCGAGCTAGCGGCTCCTACAATGAGCAGTTCTTC. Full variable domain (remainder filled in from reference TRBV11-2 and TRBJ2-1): EAGVAQSPRYKIIEKRQSVAFWCNPISGHATLYWYQQILGQGPKLLIQFQNNGVVDDSQLPKDRFSAERLKGVDSTLKIQPAKLEDSAVYLCASSRASGSYNEQFFGPGTRLTVL.

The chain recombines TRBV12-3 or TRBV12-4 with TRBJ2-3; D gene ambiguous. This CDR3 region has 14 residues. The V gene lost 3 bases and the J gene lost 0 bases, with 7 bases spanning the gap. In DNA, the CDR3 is TGTGCCAGCAGTTTCACACGTAGCACAGATACGCAGTATTTT. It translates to CASSFTRSTDTQYF.

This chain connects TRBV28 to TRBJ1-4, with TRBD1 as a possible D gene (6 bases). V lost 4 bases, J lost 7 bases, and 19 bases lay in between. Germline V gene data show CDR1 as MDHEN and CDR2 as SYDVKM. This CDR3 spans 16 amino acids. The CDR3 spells CASSSPDGGEGEKLFF. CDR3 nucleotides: TGTGCCAGCAGTTCCCCCGACGGGGGCGAGGGTGAAAAACTGTTTTTT.

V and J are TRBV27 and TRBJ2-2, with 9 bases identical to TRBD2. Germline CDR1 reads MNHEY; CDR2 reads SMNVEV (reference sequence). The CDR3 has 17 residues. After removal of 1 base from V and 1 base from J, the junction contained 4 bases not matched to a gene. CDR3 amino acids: CASSLYSSGGNTGELFF. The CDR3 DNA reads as TGTGCCAGCAGTTTATACAGTAGCGGGGGGAACACCGGGGAGCTGTTTTTT.

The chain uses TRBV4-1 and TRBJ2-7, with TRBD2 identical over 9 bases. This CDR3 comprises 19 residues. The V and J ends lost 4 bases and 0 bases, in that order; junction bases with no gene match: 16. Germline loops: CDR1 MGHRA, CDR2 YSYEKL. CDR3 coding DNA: TGCGCCAGCAGCCTAATAGGCGGGAGGGGGTCCTACAGCTCCTACGAGCAGTACTTC. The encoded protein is CASSLIGGRGSYSSYEQYF.

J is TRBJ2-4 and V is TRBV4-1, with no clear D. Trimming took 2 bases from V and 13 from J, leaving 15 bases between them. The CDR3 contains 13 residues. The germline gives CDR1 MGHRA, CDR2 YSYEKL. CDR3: CASSQIRRNQQYF. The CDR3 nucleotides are TGCGCCAGCAGCCAAATTCGTAGAAACCAGCAGTACTTC.

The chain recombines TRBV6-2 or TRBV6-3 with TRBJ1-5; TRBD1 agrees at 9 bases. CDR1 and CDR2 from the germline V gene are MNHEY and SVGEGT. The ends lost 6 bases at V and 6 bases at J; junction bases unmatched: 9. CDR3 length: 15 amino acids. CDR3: CASRPDRGNSQPQHF. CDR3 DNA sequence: TGTGCCAGCAGGCCCGACAGGGGGAATAGTCAGCCCCAGCATTTT.

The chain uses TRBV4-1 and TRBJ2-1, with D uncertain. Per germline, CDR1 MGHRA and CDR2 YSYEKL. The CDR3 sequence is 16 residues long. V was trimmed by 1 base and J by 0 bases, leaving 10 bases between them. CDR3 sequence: CASSQVTTSSYNEQFF. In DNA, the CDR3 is TGCGCCAGCAGCCAAGTTACTACAAGCTCCTACAATGAGCAGTTCTTC.

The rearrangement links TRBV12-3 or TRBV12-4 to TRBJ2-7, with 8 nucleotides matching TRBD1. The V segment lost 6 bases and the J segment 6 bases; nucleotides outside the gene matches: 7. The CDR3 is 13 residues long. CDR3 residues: CASSAGDRFEQYF. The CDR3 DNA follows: TGTGCCAGCAGCGCAGGGGACAGGTTCGAGCAGTACTTC.

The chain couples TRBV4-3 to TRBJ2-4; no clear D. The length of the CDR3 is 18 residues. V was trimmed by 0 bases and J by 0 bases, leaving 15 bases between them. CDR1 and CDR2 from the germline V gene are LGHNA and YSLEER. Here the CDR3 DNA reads TGCGCCAGCAGCCAAGATAGTCGGGTCTCTACAGCCAAAAACATTCAGTACTTC. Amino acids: CASSQDSRVSTAKNIQYF.